One sample yielded the 20 T cell receptor beta chains listed below, sequenced in a study of blood T cell repertoires in COVID-19. Data came from immunoSEQ multiplex PCR; TCRdb stores just in-frame clones and leaves some out. Here the sample spans over 300,000 clones, 86% being singletons. Sequenced input: PBMCs or T cells enriched from blood (not recorded which). The receptors were sampled from a woman between 18 and 29 years old who had recovered from COVID-19.

The V and J genes are TRBV7-3 and TRBJ1-5; D might be TRBD1 (5 bases). The CDR3 contains 12 residues. V lost 5 bases and J lost 11, with 13 bases in between. Germline assignment: CDR1 SGHTA and CDR2 FQGTGA. CDR3 region: CASSRTGGTQHF. CDR3 in DNA: TGTGCCAGCAGCCGTACGGGGGGGACCCAGCATTTT. Filled out from reference TRBV7-3 and TRBJ1-5, the complete variable domain reads GAGVSQTPSNKVTEKGKYVELRCDPISGHTALYWYRQSLGQGPEFLIYFQGTGAADDSGLPNDRFFAVRPEGSVSTLKIQRTERGDSAVYLCASSRTGGTQHFGDGTRLSIL.

This clone has just a few counts. The chain links TRBV3-1 (or the pseudogene TRBV3-2) to TRBJ1-5, with D maybe TRBD1 (5 bases). V lost 1 base and J 5 bases, leaving 9 bases between the germline ends. Germline CDR1 is LGHDT and CDR2 is YNNKEL (reference sequence). The length of the CDR3 is 14 residues. As DNA, the CDR3 is TGTGCCAGCAGCCAAGGTGCGGGGGATCAGCCCCAGCATTTT. Protein product: CASSQGAGDQPQHF.

The genes are TRBV4-1 and TRBJ1-2; 10 bases fit TRBD1. The CDR3 consists of 17 residues. Germline V lookup: CDR1 MGHRA, CDR2 YSYEKL. J gave up 6 bases and V 0 bases, and 10 bases lay outside the gene matches. The CDR3 loop reads CASSQEGNAGTGDGYTF. For the CDR3, the DNA is TGCGCCAGCAGCCAAGAAGGGAACGCCGGGACAGGGGATGGCTACACCTTC.

The V call is TRBV27, the J call TRBJ1-6; TRBD1 agrees at 7 bases. The CDR3 has 15 amino acids. Germline values: CDR1 MNHEY, CDR2 SMNVEV (reference sequence). With 9 bases clipped from V and 10 bases from J, the junction kept 15 bases outside the gene matches. The CDR3 DNA reads as TGTGCCAGTCGAGGGGGCTATGGATTCCAATCACCCCTCCACTTT. It is translated as CASRGGYGFQSPLHF.

V is TRBV11-2 and J is TRBJ2-7, with 9 bases matching TRBD1. Germline assignment: CDR1 SGHAT and CDR2 FQNNGV. V shed 6 bases, J shed 6 bases, and the junction held 3 bases outside the gene matches. The CDR3 totals 12 residues. In DNA, the CDR3 is TGTGCCAGCAGGCCGACAGGGGGCGAGCAGTACTTC. Translated, it gives CASRPTGGEQYF.

The chain recombines TRBV27 with TRBJ2-4, with 8 bases that match TRBD2. Unmatched junction bases numbered 13, after V lost 6 bases and J lost 3 bases. In germline, CDR1 is MNHEY, CDR2 SMNVEV (reference sequence). The CDR3 is made up of 17 amino acids. In DNA form, the CDR3 reads TGTGCCAGCAGGGCGGGAAGCGGGAGTAGTGTCAAAAACATTCAGTACTTC. This codes for CASRAGSGSSVKNIQYF.

The chain links TRBV28 to TRBJ1-5, with 8 nucleotides matching TRBD1. In germline, CDR1 is MDHEN, CDR2 SYDVKM. The CDR3 covers 15 residues. V dropped 6 bases and J dropped 3; count of bases not matched to a gene: 7. The CDR3 sequence: CASRRQGPINQPQHF. The CDR3 nucleotides read TGTGCCAGCAGGCGACAGGGGCCCATCAATCAGCCCCAGCATTTT.

The genes are TRBV7-9 and TRBJ1-1; TRBD1 is a possible D gene (5 bases). V lost 6 bases, J lost 3 bases, and 14 bases lay in between. Germline V CDR1 and CDR2: SEHNR, FQNEAQ (reference sequence). The CDR3 loop spans 14 amino acids. The CDR3 spells CASSQRGEDTEAFF. The DNA for the CDR3 is TGTGCCAGCAGTCAACGGGGGGAGGACACTGAAGCTTTCTTT.

V gene TRBV24-1 combines with J gene TRBJ2-1; D possibly corresponds to TRBD2 (6 bases). Deletions cut 4 bases from V and 2 bases from J, with 14 bases between. The CDR3 is 16 residues long. Germline-derived CDR1 and CDR2 are KGHDR and SFDVKD. CDR3 nucleotide sequence: TGTGCCACCAGTGACGCAACTAGCCCGACCTACAATGAGCAGTTCTTC. It is translated as CATSDATSPTYNEQFF.

The V call is TRBV30, the J call TRBJ1-6; tentatively, D is TRBD1 (6 bases). The V end lost 3 bases, the J end lost 6 bases, and 12 bases lay between the germline ends. The germline gives CDR1 GTSNPN, CDR2 SVGIG (reference sequence). The CDR3 totals 14 residues. The CDR3 nucleotides read TGTGCCTGGAGGAACAGGGCAACTAATTCACCCCTCCACTTT. It is translated as CAWRNRATNSPLHF.

With regard to this clone: Other DNA sequences from this sample encode an identical CDR3 as well. The rearrangement joins TRBV6-5 to TRBJ1-1, with 8 bases fitting TRBD1. Germline V gives CDR1 MNHEY, CDR2 SVGAGI. J gave up 3 bases and V 6 bases, and 3 bases lay outside the gene matches. The CDR3 length is 13 residues. The DNA of the CDR3 is TGTGCCAGCAGCCTGGACAGGGACACTGAAGCTTTCTTT. The encoded protein is CASSLDRDTEAFF.

The chain is built from TRBV5-1 and TRBJ2-1, with 12 positions matching TRBD2. V was pared by 3 bases and J by 4 bases, with 17 bases of the junction left unmatched. The CDR3 consists of 20 residues. Germline V gives CDR1 SGHRS, CDR2 YFSETQ. This chain's CDR3 is CASSSIRTSGTLFLYNEQFF. The DNA for the CDR3 is TGCGCCAGCAGCTCAATACGGACTAGCGGGACCCTCTTTTTATACAATGAGCAGTTCTTC.

This chain links TRBV18 with TRBJ1-2, with TRBD1 identical over 7 bases. V shed 4 bases, J shed 2 bases, and the junction held 4 bases outside the gene matches. CDR1 and CDR2 from the germline V gene are KGHSH and LQKENI. The CDR3 spans 14 residues. CDR3 coding DNA: TGTGCCAGCTCACAGGGACAGTCGAACTATGGCTACACCTTC. Its protein product is CASSQGQSNYGYTF.

CDR3 region: CATSDPGTSYADTQYF. Written as DNA, the CDR3 is TGTGCCACCAGTGACCCCGGGACTAGCTACGCAGATACGCAGTATTTT. This chain joins TRBV24-1 and TRBJ2-3; TRBD2 aligns across 9 bases. The trim removed 4 bases at V and 4 bases at J, leaving 8 bases unmatched. The CDR3 contains 16 residues. CDR1 and CDR2 (germline): KGHDR, SFDVKD.

The V and J genes are TRBV10-2 and TRBJ1-5; 7 bases line up with TRBD1. V trimming: 2 bases; J trimming: 5 bases; junction bases outside the gene matches: 3. CDR3 length: 14 amino acids. Germline V CDR1 and CDR2: WSHSY, SAAADI. CDR3 nucleotides: TGCGCCAGCAGTGAGGACAGGGCGGATCAGCCCCAGCATTTT. Encoded protein: CASSEDRADQPQHF.

The chain links TRBV6-5 to TRBJ2-7, with D perhaps TRBD2 (7 bases). Per germline, CDR1 MNHEY and CDR2 SVGAGI. This CDR3 is 14 amino acids long. Trimming pared 7 bases from V and 4 bases from J, leaving 17 bases between. The CDR3 spells CASTQGGGRYEQYF. CDR3 nucleotides: TGTGCCAGCACTCAAGGGGGGGGGAGGTACGAGCAGTACTTC.

The chain has TRBV19 and TRBJ2-5; TRBD2 agrees at 11 bases. CDR3 length equals 16 residues. The germline CDR1 and CDR2 sequences are LNHDA and SQIVND (reference sequence). Losses at the gene ends were 4 bases for V and 5 bases for J; bases not matched to a gene: 9. CDR3: CASSTIGTSGGETQYF. For the CDR3, the DNA is TGTGCCAGTAGTACAATCGGGACTAGCGGAGGGGAGACCCAGTACTTC.

For this clone: Other nucleotide sequences in the sample specify the same CDR3. The chain uses TRBV28 and TRBJ1-2; 8 nucleotides line up with TRBD1. After removal of 5 bases from V and 4 bases from J, the junction contained 6 bases not matched to a gene. This CDR3 is 14 amino acids long. Germline CDR1 MDHEN, CDR2 SYDVKM. CDR3 loop: CASSPFDRGYGYTF. CDR3 nucleotide sequence: TGTGCCAGCAGTCCATTCGACAGGGGCTATGGCTACACCTTC.

V usage is TRBV24-1 and J usage is TRBJ1-2; 7 bases agree with TRBD1. Germline CDR1 reads KGHDR; CDR2 reads SFDVKD. V lost 3 bases and J lost 8; bases outside the gene matches: 8. The CDR3 is 14 amino acids. CDR3 nucleotides: TGTGCCACCAGTGATCCAAACAGGGGCCAAGGCTACACCTTC. Encoded protein: CATSDPNRGQGYTF.

The CDR3, as DNA: TGTGCCAGCAGCTTCGGACAGGGGAGCACAGATACGCAGTATTTT. Its protein is CASSFGQGSTDTQYF. This chain connects TRBV7-3 to TRBJ2-3; the match to TRBD1 covers 9 bases. The CDR3 spans 15 residues. The trim removed 3 bases at V and 0 bases at J, leaving 1 base unmatched. Germline V gives CDR1 SGHTA, CDR2 FQGTGA. Variable domain in full (rest from reference TRBV7-3 and TRBJ2-3): GAGVSQTPSNKVTEKGKYVELRCDPISGHTALYWYRQSLGQGPEFLIYFQGTGAADDSGLPNDRFFAVRPEGSVSTLKIQRTERGDSAVYLCASSFGQGSTDTQYFGPGTRLTVL.